The next 32 T cell receptor beta chains were all read from a single sample in a study of T-cell memory formation after mild COVID-19. One entry per CDR3 protein, called by TCRdb with MiXCR from the 5' RACE reads. Of tens of thousands of distinct CDR3 sequences listed, around 7% are singletons. Sample: PBMCs or a T cell subset sorted from them (not recorded which). The receptors come from a man between 18 and 29 years old who had mild COVID-19 (a few samples of this study predate the infection). Cell type and time point are not known.

In the case of this clonotype: One end of the junction is discordant with germline, which a read error may explain. This rearrangement joins TRBV7-2 to TRBJ2-5; TRBD2 matches at 11 bases. Germline lookup yields CDR1 SGHTA and CDR2 FQGNSA. The CDR3 sequence is 16 residues long. CDR3 residues: CDSSTPGTSGQETQYF. For the CDR3, the DNA is TGTGACAGCAGCACCCCCGGGACTAGCGGACAAGAGACCCAGTACTTC.

This clonotype was detected ten times or more. V usage is TRBV7-3 and J usage is TRBJ2-3; TRBD1 might be the D (5 bases). V lost 2 bases and J lost 0, with 18 bases in between. Germline lookup yields CDR1 SGHTA and CDR2 FQGTGA. The CDR3 covers 18 residues. The CDR3 loop reads CASSLWVRQSLSTDTQYF. DNA for the CDR3: TGTGCCAGCAGCTTATGGGTGAGACAGTCTCTAAGCACAGATACGCAGTATTTT.

This sequence joins TRBV7-2 and TRBJ2-5; no clear D. The CDR3 spans 13 residues. Germline-derived CDR1 and CDR2 are SGHTA and FQGNSA. V lost 3 bases, J lost 1 base, and 6 bases lay in between. CDR3 amino acids: CASSLAFQETQYF. The CDR3 DNA follows: TGTGCCAGCAGCTTGGCGTTCCAAGAGACCCAGTACTTC.

In this sample, this clonotype turned up a few times. This sequence joins TRBV27 and TRBJ1-1; D may be TRBD1 (5 bases). V was trimmed by 8 bases and J by 5 bases, leaving 15 bases between them. The CDR3 sequence is 13 residues long. CDR1 and CDR2 from the germline V gene are MNHEY and SMNVEV (reference sequence). The CDR3 sequence: CASCTPGGTEAFF. CDR3 sequence (DNA): TGTGCCAGCTGCACTCCGGGGGGAACTGAAGCTTTCTTT.

This clonotype came up a few times. V is TRBV12-3 or TRBV12-4 and J is TRBJ1-5; D is perhaps TRBD1 (5 bases). The CDR3 extends over 14 amino acids. The germline V and J ends were trimmed by 2 bases and 4 bases, with 9 bases remaining between them. This chain's CDR3 is CASSLRDGNQPQHF. DNA of the CDR3: TGTGCCAGCAGTTTACGGGACGGGAATCAGCCCCAGCATTTT.

The CDR3, as DNA: TGTGCCAGCAGCTTCGGGTCGAGACAGAGCTCCTACGAGCAGTACTTC. Its protein product is CASSFGSRQSSYEQYF. The chain employs TRBV7-2 and TRBJ2-7, with TRBD1 as a possible D gene (5 bases). V dropped 3 bases and J dropped 0 bases, with 15 bases sitting between them. Germline V gene lookup returns CDR1 SGHTA and CDR2 FQGNSA. This CDR3 is built from 16 residues.

The sample holds many counts of this clonotype. The CDR3 DNA sequence: TGTGCCACCAGTCCTAGCGGGGTAGAGACCCAGTACTTC. Residues: CATSPSGVETQYF. V gene TRBV24-1 combines with J gene TRBJ2-5; TRBD2 matches 9 bases. The V segment lost 6 bases and the J segment 4 bases; nucleotides outside the gene matches: 2. CDR3 length: 13 residues. CDR1 is KGHDR and CDR2 is SFDVKD in the germline V gene.

This clonotype turned up a few times. The chain has TRBV5-1 and TRBJ1-1; 12 bases are a match to TRBD1. After removal of 4 bases from V and 5 bases from J, the junction contained 6 bases not matched to a gene. Looked up from germline, CDR1 is SGHRS and CDR2 is YFSETQ. The CDR3 runs to 15 residues. The CDR3 spells CASSTGTGGSTEAFF. The CDR3 nucleotides are TGCGCCAGCAGCACCGGGACAGGGGGCTCGACTGAAGCTTTCTTT.

The chain is built from TRBV10-3 and TRBJ1-3, with 8 bases matching TRBD1. Losses at the gene ends were 3 bases for V and 4 bases for J; bases not matched to a gene: 5. The germline V gene has CDR1 ENHRY and CDR2 SYGVKD. The CDR3 runs to 15 residues. The CDR3 sequence: CAISEQGGFGNTIYF. The CDR3 nucleotides read TGTGCCATCAGTGAACAGGGGGGTTTCGGAAACACCATATATTTT.

The chain combines TRBV12-3 or TRBV12-4 with TRBJ2-1; TRBD1 matches at 7 bases. V dropped 7 bases and J dropped 6; count of bases not matched to a gene: 9. The CDR3 is made up of 14 amino acids. The CDR3 region has the DNA TGTGCCAGCATTCGCCGGGACAGTCCCAATGAGCAGTTCTTC. Protein: CASIRRDSPNEQFF.

This chain uses TRBV2 with TRBJ1-4; TRBD1 matches 10 bases. The CDR3 extends over 13 amino acids. CDR1 is SNHLY and CDR2 is FYNNEI in the germline V gene. V dropped 6 bases and J dropped 8; count of bases not matched to a gene: 3. CDR3 coding DNA: TGTGCCAGCAGGTCGGACAGGGGGGAAAAACTGTTTTTT. Translated: CASRSDRGEKLFF.

This chain joins TRBV19 and TRBJ2-5; D perhaps matches TRBD1 (5 bases). Germline V lookup: CDR1 LNHDA, CDR2 SQIVND (reference sequence). This CDR3 is 13 amino acids long. Trimming cost V 3 bases and J 5 bases, with 10 bases left between them. The CDR3 sequence: CASSIDSSETQYF. Here the CDR3 DNA reads TGTGCCAGTAGTATTGACAGTTCGGAGACCCAGTACTTC.

This clonotype was seen ten or more times. This chain joins TRBV4-3 and TRBJ2-1; 10 nucleotides line up with TRBD2. The CDR3 contains 16 residues. Trimming removed 5 bases from V and 10 bases from J; junction bases left unmatched: 14. Germline loops: CDR1 LGHNA, CDR2 YSLEER. In DNA, the CDR3 is TGCGCCAGCAGCTATTTAGCGGGGGGCGCCCCAGGAGAGCAGTTCTTC. Residues: CASSYLAGGAPGEQFF.

J is TRBJ1-4 and V is TRBV5-6; maybe TRBD1 (6 bases). Trimming took off 4 bases at V and 5 bases at J, with 12 bases between the two ends. CDR1 SGHDT and CDR2 YYEEEE come from the germline V gene. The CDR3 length is 14 residues. CDR3 loop: CASSQIDRNEKLFF. Here the CDR3 DNA reads TGTGCCAGCAGCCAGATCGACAGGAATGAAAAACTGTTTTTT.

This clonotype was observed a handful of times. The chain is built from TRBV7-8 and TRBJ2-2; D remains unclear. The CDR3 length is 11 residues. Trimming pared 4 bases from V and 7 bases from J, leaving 4 bases between. CDR1 SGHVS and CDR2 FQNEAQ come from the germline V gene. Here the CDR3 reads CASSYRGELFF. In DNA form, the CDR3 reads TGTGCCAGCAGCTACCGCGGGGAGCTGTTTTTT. Together with reference TRBV7-8 and TRBJ2-2, the CDR3 gives the full variable domain: GAGVSQSPRYKVAKRGQDVALRCDPISGHVSLFWYQQALGQGPEFLTYFQNEAQLDKSGLPSDRFFAERPEGSVSTLKIQRTQQEDSAVYLCASSYRGELFFGEGSRLTVL.

This clonotype was seen only a few times. This chain uses TRBV7-2 with TRBJ1-2, with 9 bases matching TRBD1. The CDR3 totals 16 residues. The V gene end was trimmed by 1 base and the J gene end by 8 bases; junction bases not matched to a gene: 11. In germline, CDR1 is SGHTA, CDR2 FQGNSA. The CDR3 bases are TGTGCCAGCAGCTTAGTCGGGTGGGACAGGGACGCCGGCTACACCTTC. This gives the protein CASSLVGWDRDAGYTF.

The genes are TRBV5-1 and TRBJ2-1; D not certain. V was trimmed by 0 bases and J by 13 bases, leaving 8 bases between them. Germline CDR1 SGHRS, CDR2 YFSETQ. This CDR3 has 11 amino acids. The CDR3 is CASSLEGPQFF. The CDR3 coding sequence is TGCGCCAGCAGCTTGGAAGGACCCCAGTTCTTC.

This clonotype has more than one count but fewer than ten. This chain joins TRBV10-3 and TRBJ1-4, with 9 bases fitting TRBD1. This CDR3 has 14 residues. Germline CDR1 ENHRY, CDR2 SYGVKD. Germline trimming cut 6 bases from V and 8 bases from J; bases unmatched to any gene: 7. The CDR3 DNA follows: TGTGCCATCAGCGGACAGGGGATTAGCGAAAAACTGTTTTTT. Amino acid sequence: CAISGQGISEKLFF.

This clonotype was seen ten or more times. The rearrangement links TRBV29-1 to TRBJ1-6; perhaps TRBD1 as D (6 bases). This CDR3 contains 13 residues. V was pared by 6 bases and J by 8 bases, with 14 bases between. CDR1 and CDR2 (germline): SQVTM, ANQGSEA. CDR3 loop: CSVTTGFHSPLHF. Written as DNA, the CDR3 is TGCAGCGTCACGACAGGCTTTCATTCACCCCTCCACTTT.

The V gene is TRBV6-5, the J gene TRBJ2-7; the match to TRBD1 covers 9 bases. With 2 bases clipped from V and 7 bases from J, the junction kept 12 bases outside the gene matches. The CDR3 is 16 residues long. Germline CDR1 and CDR2: MNHEY and SVGAGI. CDR3 residues: CASSYKPGQGSLEQYF. DNA of the CDR3: TGTGCCAGCAGTTACAAACCGGGACAGGGCTCTTTGGAGCAGTACTTC.

V is TRBV6-6 and J is TRBJ1-6, with D tentatively TRBD1 (5 bases). Trimming stripped 7 bases from V and 7 bases from J, with 17 bases between. This CDR3 has 15 residues. Germline loops: CDR1 MNHNY, CDR2 SVGAGI (reference sequence). DNA for the CDR3: TGTGCCAGCACCGCGGGGGGGAAGGACAATTCACCCCTCCACTTT. Translating it yields CASTAGGKDNSPLHF.

The rearrangement joins TRBV7-3 to TRBJ2-2, with D possibly being TRBD2 (5 bases). With 2 bases removed from V and 4 bases from J, the gap between germline ends came to 11 bases. This CDR3 contains 15 residues. The germline gives CDR1 SGHTA, CDR2 FQGTGA. In DNA form, the CDR3 reads TGTGCCAGCAGCTTAGACTACTCGAGCACCGGGGAGCTGTTTTTT. This encodes CASSLDYSSTGELFF.

This clonotype was recorded many times. This chain joins TRBV7-9 and TRBJ1-5, with 9 nucleotides matching TRBD1. With 3 bases clipped from V and 7 bases from J, the junction kept 7 bases outside the gene matches. Germline V gene lookup returns CDR1 SEHNR and CDR2 FQNEAQ (reference sequence). There are 15 residues in the CDR3. As DNA, the CDR3 is TGTGCCAGCAGCTTCGGGACAGGGAGTTCCCAGCCCCAGCATTTT. It codes for CASSFGTGSSQPQHF.

This clonotype was seen ten or more times. This chain uses TRBV5-1 with TRBJ2-1, with TRBD2 as a possible D gene (5 bases). The CDR3 is 13 residues long. Trimming left V 2 bases short and J 12 bases short, with 15 bases between. The V gene's germline CDR1 is SGHRS and CDR2 YFSETQ. The CDR3 here is CASSLNEPRGQFF. The CDR3 DNA reads TGCGCCAGCAGCTTAAATGAGCCTCGGGGGCAGTTCTTC.

This clonotype was seen a handful of times. The gene calls are TRBV7-8 and TRBJ2-7; D remains unclear. This CDR3 region has 14 residues. Germline assignment: CDR1 SGHVS and CDR2 FQNEAQ. Trimming stripped 2 bases from V and 11 bases from J, with 19 bases between. The CDR3 spells CASSLSDQLSPEYF. CDR3 sequence (DNA): TGTGCCAGCAGCTTATCGGACCAGTTATCACCCGAGTACTTC.

This clonotype was recorded at least ten times. The V gene is TRBV5-1, the J gene TRBJ1-1; TRBD1 matches 9 bases. The CDR3 sequence is 15 residues long. V lost 4 bases, J lost 4 bases, and 8 bases stayed unmatched. Germline V CDR1 and CDR2: SGHRS, YFSETQ. CDR3 loop: CASSLGDRATTEAFF. The CDR3 DNA follows: TGCGCCAGCAGCCTTGGGGACAGGGCGACCACTGAAGCTTTCTTT.

This clonotype was observed at least ten times. The rearrangement links TRBV27 to TRBJ2-5; no clear D. The CDR3 is made up of 14 amino acids. The germline V gene has CDR1 MNHEY and CDR2 SMNVEV (reference sequence). V was clipped by 2 bases and J by 1 base, with 8 bases between them. This CDR3 reads CASSLRAGQETQYF. The CDR3 coding sequence is TGTGCCAGCAGTTTACGGGCAGGCCAAGAGACCCAGTACTTC.

The chain has TRBV5-1 and TRBJ2-2; 11 positions match TRBD1. CDR1 SGHRS and CDR2 YFSETQ come from the germline V gene. The V segment lost 3 bases and the J segment 7 bases; nucleotides outside the gene matches: 5. The CDR3 has 15 amino acids. The CDR3 reads CASSWTGGGGGELFF. Here the CDR3 DNA reads TGCGCCAGCAGCTGGACAGGGGGCGGAGGCGGGGAGCTGTTTTTT.

Many counts were recorded for this clonotype. This rearrangement joins TRBV6-2 or TRBV6-3 to TRBJ2-5, with no clear D. The CDR3 covers 14 residues. Trimming cost V 0 bases and J 6 bases, with 11 bases left between them. Germline values: CDR1 MNHEY, CDR2 SVGEGT. CDR3 residues: CASSYSRTSKTQYF. In DNA form, the CDR3 reads TGTGCCAGCAGTTACTCGAGGACCAGTAAGACCCAGTACTTC.

The chain employs TRBV2 and TRBJ2-7; maybe TRBD2 (6 bases). The CDR3 is made up of 13 amino acids. The germline CDR1 and CDR2 sequences are SNHLY and FYNNEI. V lost 6 bases to trimming and J lost 5 bases, with 14 bases between them. The CDR3 bases are TGTGCCAGCAGCGGAGGGGTCTCTCACGAGCAGTACTTC. It is translated as CASSGGVSHEQYF.

This clonotype was seen more than once but under ten times. V usage is TRBV20-1 and J usage is TRBJ2-4, with 7 bases matching TRBD1. Germline V gene sequence: CDR1 DFQATT, CDR2 SNEGSKA (reference sequence). The CDR3 runs 11 residues. Unmatched junction bases numbered 0, after V lost 5 bases and J lost 5 bases. This CDR3 is CSAGTENIQYF. CDR3 nucleotide sequence: TGCAGTGCTGGGACAGAAAACATTCAGTACTTC.

J is TRBJ2-3 and V is TRBV6-5, with D possibly matching TRBD2 (6 bases). Trimming took 1 base from V and 7 from J, leaving 9 bases between them. Germline-derived CDR1 and CDR2 are MNHEY and SVGAGI. This CDR3 has 13 amino acids. The CDR3 region has the DNA TGTGCCAGCAGTTACTTTGGGGGGAATACGCAGTATTTT. This gives the protein CASSYFGGNTQYF.